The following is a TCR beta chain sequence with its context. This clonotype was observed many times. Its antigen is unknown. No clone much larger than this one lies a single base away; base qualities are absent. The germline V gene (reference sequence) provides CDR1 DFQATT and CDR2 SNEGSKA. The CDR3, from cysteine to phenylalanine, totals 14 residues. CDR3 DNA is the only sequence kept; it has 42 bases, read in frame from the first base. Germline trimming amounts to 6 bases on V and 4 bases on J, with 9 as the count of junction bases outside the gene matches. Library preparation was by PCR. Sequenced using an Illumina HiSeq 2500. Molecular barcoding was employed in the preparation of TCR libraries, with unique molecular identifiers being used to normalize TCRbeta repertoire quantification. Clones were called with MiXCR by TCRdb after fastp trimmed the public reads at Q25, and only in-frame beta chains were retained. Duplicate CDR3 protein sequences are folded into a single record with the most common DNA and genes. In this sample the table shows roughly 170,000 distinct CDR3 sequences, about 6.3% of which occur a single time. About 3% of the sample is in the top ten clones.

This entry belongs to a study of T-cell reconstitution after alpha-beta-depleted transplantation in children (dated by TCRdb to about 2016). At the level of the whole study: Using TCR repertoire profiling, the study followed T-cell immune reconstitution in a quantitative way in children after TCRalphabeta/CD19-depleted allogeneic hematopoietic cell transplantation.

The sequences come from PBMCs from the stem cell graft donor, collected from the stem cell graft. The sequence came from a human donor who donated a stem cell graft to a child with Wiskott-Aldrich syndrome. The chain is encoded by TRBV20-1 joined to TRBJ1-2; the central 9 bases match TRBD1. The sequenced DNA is TGCAGTGCCTTTTCGACAGGGGGTATCTATGGCTACACCTTC. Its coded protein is CSAFSTGGIYGYTF.